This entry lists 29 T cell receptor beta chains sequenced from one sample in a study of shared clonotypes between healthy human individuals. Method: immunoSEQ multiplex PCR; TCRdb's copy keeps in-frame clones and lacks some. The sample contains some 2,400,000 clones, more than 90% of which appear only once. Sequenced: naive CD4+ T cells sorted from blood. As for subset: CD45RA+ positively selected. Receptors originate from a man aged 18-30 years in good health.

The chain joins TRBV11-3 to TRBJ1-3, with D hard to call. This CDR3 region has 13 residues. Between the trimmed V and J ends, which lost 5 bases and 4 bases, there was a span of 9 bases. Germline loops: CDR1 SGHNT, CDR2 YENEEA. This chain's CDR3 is CASSPTTGNTIYF. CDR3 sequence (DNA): TGTGCCAGCAGCCCCACGACCGGAAACACCATATATTTT.

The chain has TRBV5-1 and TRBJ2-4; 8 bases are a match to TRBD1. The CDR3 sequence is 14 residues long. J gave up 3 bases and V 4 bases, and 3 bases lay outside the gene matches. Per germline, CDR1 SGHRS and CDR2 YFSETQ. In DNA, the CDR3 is TGCGCCAGCAGCAAACAGGGGGGCAAAAACATTCAGTACTTC. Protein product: CASSKQGGKNIQYF.

The CDR3 spells CAISESQDRGHEQYF. The DNA for the CDR3 is TGTGCCATCAGTGAGTCCCAGGACAGGGGCCACGAGCAGTACTTC. The chain uses TRBV10-3 and TRBJ2-7, with 9 bases matching TRBD1. This CDR3 has 15 residues. Germline V gene lookup returns CDR1 ENHRY and CDR2 SYGVKD. The V and J ends lost 0 bases and 5 bases, in that order; junction bases with no gene match: 5.

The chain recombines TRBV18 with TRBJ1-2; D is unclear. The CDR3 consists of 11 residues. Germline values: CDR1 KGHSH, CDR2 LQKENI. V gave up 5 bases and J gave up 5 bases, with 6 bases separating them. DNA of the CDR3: TGTGCCAGCTCAACCGAATATGGCTACACCTTC. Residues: CASSTEYGYTF.

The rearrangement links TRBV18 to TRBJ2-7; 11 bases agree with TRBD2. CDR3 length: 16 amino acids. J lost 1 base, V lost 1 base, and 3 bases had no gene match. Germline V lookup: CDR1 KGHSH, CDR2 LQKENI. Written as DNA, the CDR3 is TGTGCCAGCTCACCACGCGGACTAGCGGGTTCCTACGAGCAGTACTTC. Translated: CASSPRGLAGSYEQYF. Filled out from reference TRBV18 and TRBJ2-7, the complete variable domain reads NAGVMQNPRHLVRRRGQEARLRCSPMKGHSHVYWYRQLPEEGLKFMVYLQKENIIDESGMPKERFSAEFPKEGPSILRIQQVVRGDSAAYFCASSPRGLAGSYEQYFGPGTRLTVT.

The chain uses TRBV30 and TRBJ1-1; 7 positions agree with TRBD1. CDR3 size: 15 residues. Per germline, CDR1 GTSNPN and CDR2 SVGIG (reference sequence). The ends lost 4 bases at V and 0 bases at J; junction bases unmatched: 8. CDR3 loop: CAWIARDRMNTEAFF. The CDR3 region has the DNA TGTGCCTGGATTGCCCGGGACAGAATGAACACTGAAGCTTTCTTT.

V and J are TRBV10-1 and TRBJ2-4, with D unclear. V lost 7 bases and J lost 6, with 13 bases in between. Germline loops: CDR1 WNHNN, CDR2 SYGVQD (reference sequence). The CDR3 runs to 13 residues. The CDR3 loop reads CASTKERVNIQYF. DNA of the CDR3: TGCGCCAGCACCAAAGAGAGAGTAAACATTCAGTACTTC.

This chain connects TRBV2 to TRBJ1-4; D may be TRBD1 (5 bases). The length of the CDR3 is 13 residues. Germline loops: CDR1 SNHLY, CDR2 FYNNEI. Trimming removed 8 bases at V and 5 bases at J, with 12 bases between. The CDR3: CASGGNRNEKLFF. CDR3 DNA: TGTGCCAGCGGGGGAAACCGGAATGAAAAACTGTTTTTT.

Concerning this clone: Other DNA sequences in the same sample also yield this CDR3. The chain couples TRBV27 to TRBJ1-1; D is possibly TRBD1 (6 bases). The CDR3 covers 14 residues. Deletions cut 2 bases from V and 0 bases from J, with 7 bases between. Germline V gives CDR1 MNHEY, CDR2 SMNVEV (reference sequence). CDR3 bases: TGTGCCAGCAGTTTACGGGGGCTGAACACTGAAGCTTTCTTT. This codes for CASSLRGLNTEAFF.

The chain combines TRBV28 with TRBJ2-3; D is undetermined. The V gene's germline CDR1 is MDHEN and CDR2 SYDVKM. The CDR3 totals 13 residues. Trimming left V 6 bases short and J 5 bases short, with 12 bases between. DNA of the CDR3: TGTGCCAGCAGCCGGCCAGTCGGAGATACGCAGTATTTT. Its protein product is CASSRPVGDTQYF.

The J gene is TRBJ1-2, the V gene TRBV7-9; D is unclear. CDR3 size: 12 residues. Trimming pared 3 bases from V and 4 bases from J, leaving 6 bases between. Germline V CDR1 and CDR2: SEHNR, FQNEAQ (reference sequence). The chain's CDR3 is CASSFDRYGYTF. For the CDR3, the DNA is TGTGCCAGCAGCTTTGACCGCTATGGCTACACCTTC.

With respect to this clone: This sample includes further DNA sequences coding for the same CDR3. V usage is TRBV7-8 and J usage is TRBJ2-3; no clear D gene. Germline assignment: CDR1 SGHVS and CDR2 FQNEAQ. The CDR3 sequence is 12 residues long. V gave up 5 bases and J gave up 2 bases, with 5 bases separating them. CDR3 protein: CASSPATDTQYF. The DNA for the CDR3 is TGTGCCAGCAGCCCCGCCACAGATACGCAGTATTTT.

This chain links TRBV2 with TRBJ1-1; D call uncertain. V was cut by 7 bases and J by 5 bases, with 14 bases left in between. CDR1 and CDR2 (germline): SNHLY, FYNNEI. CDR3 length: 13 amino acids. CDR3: CASTQDPRTEAFF. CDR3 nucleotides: TGTGCCAGCACCCAGGATCCGAGAACTGAAGCTTTCTTT.

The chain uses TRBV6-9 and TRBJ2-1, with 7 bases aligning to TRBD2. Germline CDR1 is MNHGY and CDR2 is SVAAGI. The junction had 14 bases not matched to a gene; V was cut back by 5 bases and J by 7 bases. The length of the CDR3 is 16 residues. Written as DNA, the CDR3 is TGTGCCAGCAGTATACCATCGCCCGGGGAGGGGAATGAGCAGTTCTTC. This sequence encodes CASSIPSPGEGNEQFF.

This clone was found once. In DNA form, the CDR3 reads TGCGCCAGCAGCCGCTCCGGAGGGGGCGCAGACTATGGCTACACCTTC. This encodes CASSRSGGGADYGYTF. The rearrangement uses TRBV4-1 and TRBJ1-2; 7 nucleotides align to TRBD1. Trimming took 4 bases from V and 3 from J; bases not matched to a gene: 11. Germline V CDR1 and CDR2: MGHRA, YSYEKL. The CDR3 has 16 residues.

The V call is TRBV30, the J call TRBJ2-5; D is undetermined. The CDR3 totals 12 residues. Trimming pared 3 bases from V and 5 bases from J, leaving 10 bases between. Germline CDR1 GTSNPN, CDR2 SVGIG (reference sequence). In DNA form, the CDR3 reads TGTGCCTGGAGAGCCGACCGGGAGACCCAGTACTTC. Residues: CAWRADRETQYF.

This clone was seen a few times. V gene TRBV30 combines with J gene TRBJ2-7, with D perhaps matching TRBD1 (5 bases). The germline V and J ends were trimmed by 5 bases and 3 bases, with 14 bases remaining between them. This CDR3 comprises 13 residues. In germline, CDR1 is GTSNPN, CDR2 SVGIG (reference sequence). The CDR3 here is CAWRSGQLYEQYF. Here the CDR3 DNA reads TGTGCCTGGCGGTCCGGACAACTCTACGAGCAGTACTTC.

CDR3 coding DNA: TGTGCCAGTAGTATCGCCCTGGGACTAGCGGGGAGTTTCTACGAGCAGTACTTC. It encodes CASSIALGLAGSFYEQYF. The V gene is TRBV19, the J gene TRBJ2-7, with 13 positions matching TRBD2. Germline CDR1 is LNHDA and CDR2 is SQIVND (reference sequence). The CDR3 contains 18 residues. The V and J ends lost 3 bases and 3 bases, in that order; junction bases with no gene match: 11.

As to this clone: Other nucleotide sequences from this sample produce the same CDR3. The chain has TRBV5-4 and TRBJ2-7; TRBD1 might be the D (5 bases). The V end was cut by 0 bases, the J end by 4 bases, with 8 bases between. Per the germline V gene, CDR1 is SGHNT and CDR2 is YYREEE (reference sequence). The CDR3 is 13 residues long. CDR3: CASSLGQSYEQYF. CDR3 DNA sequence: TGTGCCAGCAGCTTGGGACAGAGTTACGAGCAGTACTTC.

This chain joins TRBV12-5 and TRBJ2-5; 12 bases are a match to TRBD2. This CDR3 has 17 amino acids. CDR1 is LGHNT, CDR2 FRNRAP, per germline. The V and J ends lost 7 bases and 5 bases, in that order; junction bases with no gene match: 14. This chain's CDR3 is CASAPGLASGGVETQYF. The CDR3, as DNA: TGTGCTAGTGCCCCTGGTTTGGCTAGCGGGGGGGTGGAGACCCAGTACTTC.

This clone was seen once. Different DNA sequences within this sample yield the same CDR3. The CDR3 protein is CASSPGGLNTEAFF. The CDR3 DNA reads TGTGCCAGCAGCCCCGGGGGCCTGAACACTGAAGCTTTCTTT. The V gene is TRBV11-2, the J gene TRBJ1-1; D might be TRBD1 (6 bases). Germline V lookup: CDR1 SGHAT, CDR2 FQNNGV. V lost 5 bases to trimming and J lost 0 bases, with 10 bases between them. This CDR3 has 14 residues.

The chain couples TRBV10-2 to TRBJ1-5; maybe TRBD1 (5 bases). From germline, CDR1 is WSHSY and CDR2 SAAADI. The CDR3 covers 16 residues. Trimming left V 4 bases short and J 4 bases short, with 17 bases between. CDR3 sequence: CASSAFLGGGNQPQHF. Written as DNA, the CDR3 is TGCGCCAGCAGTGCTTTCCTTGGGGGAGGGAATCAGCCCCAGCATTTT.

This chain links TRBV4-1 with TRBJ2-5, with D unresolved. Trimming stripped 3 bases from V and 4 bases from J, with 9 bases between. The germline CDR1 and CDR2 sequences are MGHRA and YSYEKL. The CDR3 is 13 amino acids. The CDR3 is CASSQGPLETQYF. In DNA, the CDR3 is TGCGCCAGCAGCCAGGGTCCCTTAGAGACCCAGTACTTC.

The CDR3 sequence is CASSALKGRGTEAFF. Written as DNA, the CDR3 is TGTGCCAGCAGCGCCCTAAAGGGGCGAGGCACTGAAGCTTTCTTT. The gene calls are TRBV11-2 and TRBJ1-1, with D possibly being TRBD1 (5 bases). CDR1 is SGHAT, CDR2 FQNNGV, per germline. The CDR3 is 15 amino acids. The ends were cut back, 5 bases at V and 4 bases at J, with 17 bases in the middle. Variable domain in full (rest from reference TRBV11-2 and TRBJ1-1): EAGVAQSPRYKIIEKRQSVAFWCNPISGHATLYWYQQILGQGPKLLIQFQNNGVVDDSQLPKDRFSAERLKGVDSTLKIQPAKLEDSAVYLCASSALKGRGTEAFFGQGTRLTVV.

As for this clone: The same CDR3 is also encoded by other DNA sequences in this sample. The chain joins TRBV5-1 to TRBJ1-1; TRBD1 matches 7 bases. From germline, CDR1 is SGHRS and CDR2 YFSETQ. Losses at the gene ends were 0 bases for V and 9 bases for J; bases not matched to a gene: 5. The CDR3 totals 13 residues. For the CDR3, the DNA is TGCGCCAGCAGCTTGGAAGGGGGCGTAAAAGCTTTCTTT. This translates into CASSLEGGVKAFF. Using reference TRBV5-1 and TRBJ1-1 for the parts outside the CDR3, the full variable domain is KAGVTQTPRYLIKTRGQQVTLSCSPISGHRSVSWYQQTPGQGLQFLFEYFSETQRNKGNFPGRFSGRQFSNSRSEMNVSTLELGDSALYLCASSLEGGVKAFFGQGTRLTVV.

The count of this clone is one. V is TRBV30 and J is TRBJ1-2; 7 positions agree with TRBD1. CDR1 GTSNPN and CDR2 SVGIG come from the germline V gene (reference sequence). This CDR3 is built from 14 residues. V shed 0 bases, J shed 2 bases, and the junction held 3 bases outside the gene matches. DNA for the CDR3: TGTGCCTGGAGTGTAGGGGGCACCAACTATGGCTACACCTTC. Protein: CAWSVGGTNYGYTF. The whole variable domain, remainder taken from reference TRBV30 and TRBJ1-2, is SQTIHQWPATLVQPVGSPLSLECTVEGTSNPNLYWYRQAAGRGLQLLFYSVGIGQISSEVPQNLSASRPQDRQFILSSKKLLLSDSGFYLCAWSVGGTNYGYTFGSGTRLTVV.

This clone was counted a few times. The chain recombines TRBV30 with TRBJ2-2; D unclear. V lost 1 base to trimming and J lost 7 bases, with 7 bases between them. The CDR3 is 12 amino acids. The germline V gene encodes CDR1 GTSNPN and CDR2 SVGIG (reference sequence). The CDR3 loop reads CAWSALGGELFF. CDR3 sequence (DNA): TGTGCCTGGAGTGCACTCGGCGGGGAGCTGTTTTTT.

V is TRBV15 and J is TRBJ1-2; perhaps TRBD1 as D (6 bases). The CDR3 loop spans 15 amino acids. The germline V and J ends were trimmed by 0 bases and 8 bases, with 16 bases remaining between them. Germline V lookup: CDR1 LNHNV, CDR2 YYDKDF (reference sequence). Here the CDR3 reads CATSRDQDRSGGYTF. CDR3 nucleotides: TGTGCCACCAGCAGAGATCAAGACAGGAGTGGCGGCTACACCTTC. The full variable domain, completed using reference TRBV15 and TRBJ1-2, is DAMVIQNPRYQVTQFGKPVTLSCSQTLNHNVMYWYQQKSSQAPKLLFHYYDKDFNNEADTPDNFQSRRPNTSFCFLDIRSPGLGDTAMYLCATSRDQDRSGGYTFGSGTRLTVV.

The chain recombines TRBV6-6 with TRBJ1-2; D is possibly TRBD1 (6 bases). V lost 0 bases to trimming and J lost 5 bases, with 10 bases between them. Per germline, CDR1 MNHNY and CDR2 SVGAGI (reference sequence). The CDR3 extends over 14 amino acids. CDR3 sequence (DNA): TGTGCCAGCAGTTACTCGGGCAGGGGTTATGGCTACACCTTC. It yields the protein CASSYSGRGYGYTF.